The rows below give T cell receptor beta chains drawn from one sample of a study of T cells in Graves' hyperthyroidism and ophthalmopathy. TCRdb used MiXCR to reprocess the multiplex PCR reads, holding one entry per CDR3 protein. There are 300,000 to 500,000 distinct CDR3 sequences in the sample; 11% to 15% occur only once, and around 28% lies in the top ten. Sequencing was performed on blood. The receptors originated from a man aged 45-60 years with Graves' ophthalmopathy. CDR3s include the opening cysteine and the closing phenylalanine or tryptophan. Fields, in order: clone size, V gene, J gene, D gene, CDR3 protein, CDR3 DNA. A D gene is named only where the DNA matches it firmly. For some rows the clone size is stated as once, few or many, or as a class when expanded; others skip it.

>few|TRBV5-1|TRBJ2-1|-
CASSPRSTGDEQFF
TGCGCCAGCAGCCCGCGTTCGACCGGCGATGAGCAGTTCTTC
>many|TRBV18|TRBJ2-3|TRBD2
CASAGLAGPDTQYF
TGTGCCAGCGCGGGACTAGCGGGGCCAGATACGCAGTATTTT
>-|TRBV9|TRBJ2-1|TRBD2
CASSSGLAGDPYNEQFF
TGTGCCAGCAGCTCCGGACTAGCGGGAGACCCCTACAATGAGCAGTTCTTC
>few|TRBV10-1|TRBJ2-3|TRBD1
CASSEFPVGTGGSTDTQYF
TGCGCCAGCAGTGAGTTCCCCGTCGGGACAGGAGGGAGCACAGATACGCAGTATTTT
>few|TRBV4-2|TRBJ1-2|TRBD1
CASSHPDRAGYGYTF
TGTGCCAGCAGCCACCCGGACAGGGCGGGCTATGGCTACACCTTC
>many|TRBV20-1|TRBJ2-1|TRBD2
CSARNLAGTYNEQFF
TGCAGTGCTAGAAATCTAGCGGGAACGTACAATGAGCAGTTCTTC
>few|TRBV28|TRBJ1-6|-
CASWGPFTNSPLHF
TGTGCCAGCTGGGGACCCTTCACTAATTCACCCCTCCACTTT
>-|TRBV5-1|TRBJ2-2|-
CASRRTETTGELFF
TGCGCCAGCAGAAGGACAGAGACCACCGGGGAGCTGTTTTTT
>few|TRBV19|TRBJ2-3|-
CATDGGPNTDTQYF
TGTGCCACCGATGGTGGACCAAACACAGATACGCAGTATTTT
>many|TRBV20-1|TRBJ2-3|TRBD2
CSARDGLAGLVYTQYF
TGCAGTGCTAGAGATGGGCTAGCGGGACTAGTTTATACGCAGTATTTT
>-|TRBV30|TRBJ2-1|-
CAWSLYPNEQFF
TGTGCCTGGAGCCTATACCCAAATGAGCAGTTCTTC
>few|TRBV29-1|TRBJ1-5|TRBD1
CSVSGGLGQPQHF
TGCAGCGTCTCAGGGGGGTTGGGTCAGCCCCAGCATTTT
>many|TRBV12-5|TRBJ2-1|TRBD2
CASGHGTGGTSGRDEQFF
TGTGCTAGTGGTCACGGGACAGGGGGGACTAGCGGGAGGGATGAGCAGTTCTTC
>many|TRBV13|TRBJ2-4|TRBD1
CASSQTGVNIQYF
TGTGCCAGCAGCCAGACAGGGGTCAACATTCAGTACTTC
>many|TRBV2|TRBJ1-2|TRBD1
CASSAGGVLNYGYTF
TGTGCCAGCAGTGCAGGGGGCGTACTTAACTATGGCTACACCTTC
>many|TRBV2|TRBJ1-6|TRBD1
CASREHRDRWLGTPLHF
TGTGCCAGCAGGGAGCACAGGGACAGGTGGCTGGGTACACCCCTCCACTTT
>-|TRBV6-4|TRBJ2-1|TRBD1
CASSARPRDRNNEQFF
TGTGCCAGCAGTGCCCGACCAAGGGACAGAAACAATGAGCAGTTCTTC
>many|TRBV12-3/TRBV12-4|TRBJ2-7|-
CASTFDFLNYEQYF
TGTGCCAGCACTTTCGACTTTCTGAACTACGAGCAGTACTTC
>-|TRBV6-2/TRBV6-3|TRBJ2-5|-
CASSHGTSQETQYF
TGTGCCAGCAGCCACGGGACTTCACAAGAGACCCAGTACTTC
>few|TRBV27|TRBJ1-2|-
CASSGATRGYTF
TGTGCCAGCTCGGGGGCCACCCGGGGCTACACCTTC
>-|TRBV3-1|TRBJ2-6|-
CASSLHRVSGANVLTF
TGTGCCAGCAGCCTCCACAGGGTCTCTGGGGCCAACGTCCTGACTTTC
>once|TRBV20-1|TRBJ1-5|-
CSASWDKHSNQPQHF
TGCAGTGCTAGTTGGGACAAACATAGCAATCAGCCCCAGCATTTT
>many|TRBV27|TRBJ2-2|-
CASRWGRGTGELFF
TGTGCCAGCCGGTGGGGGCGGGGCACCGGGGAGCTGTTTTTT
>-|TRBV19|TRBJ1-2|-
CASSTATGSGYTF
TGTGCCAGTAGTACCGCTACAGGGTCTGGCTACACCTTC
>many|TRBV27|TRBJ1-2|TRBD1
CASSVTGNYGYTF
TGTGCCAGCAGTGTGACAGGGAACTATGGCTACACCTTC
>many|TRBV7-2|TRBJ1-1|-
CASSFGLSNTEAFF
TGTGCCAGCAGCTTTGGCTTATCGAACACTGAAGCTTTCTTT
>few|TRBV6-1|TRBJ1-5|-
CASSGDTGNQPQHF
TGTGCCAGCAGTGGGGATACGGGCAATCAGCCCCAGCATTTT
>many|TRBV7-9|TRBJ1-5|-
CASSLTDSSQPQHF
TGTGCCAGCAGCCTCACGGACAGTTCTCAGCCCCAGCATTTT
>few|TRBV3-1|TRBJ2-3|-
CASSDRTAPKYF
TGTGCCAGCAGCGACAGGACAGCCCCAAAGTATTTT
>many|TRBV20-1|TRBJ2-7|TRBD2
CSARRAGARIAYEQYF
TGCAGTGCTAGAAGGGCGGGAGCGCGAATCGCCTACGAGCAGTACTTC
>-|TRBV5-4|TRBJ2-5|TRBD2
CASSRGTSGSLETQYF
TGTGCCAGCAGCAGAGGGACTAGCGGGAGCCTAGAGACCCAGTACTTC
>many|TRBV6-2/TRBV6-3|TRBJ2-3|-
CASSSLPPGTKLQDTQYF
TGTGCCAGCAGTTCCCTACCCCCCGGGACAAAACTCCAGGATACGCAGTATTTT
>many|TRBV12-3/TRBV12-4|TRBJ2-2|TRBD1
CASSLGGTANTGELFF
TGTGCCAGCAGTTTAGGTGGGACAGCGAACACCGGGGAGCTGTTTTTT
>many|TRBV4-2|TRBJ2-7|TRBD2
CASSQEEGLAIYEQYF
TGTGCCAGCAGCCAAGAAGAGGGACTAGCGATCTACGAGCAGTACTTC
>-|TRBV5-1|TRBJ1-5|TRBD1
CASSSDRDQPQHF
TGCGCCAGCAGCTCGGACAGGGATCAGCCCCAGCATTTT
>many|TRBV11-2|TRBJ1-1|TRBD1
CASSTRTGVNTEAFF
TGTGCCAGCAGCACACGGACAGGGGTGAACACTGAAGCTTTCTTT
>few|TRBV20-1|TRBJ1-1|-
CSVRATAGWTEAFF
TGCAGTGTGAGGGCGACAGCAGGCTGGACTGAAGCTTTCTTT
>many|TRBV6-1|TRBJ1-4|TRBD1
CASSHPGQGASEKLFF
TGTGCCAGCAGTCACCCGGGACAGGGGGCGTCTGAAAAACTGTTTTTT
>many|TRBV7-3|TRBJ2-3|-
CASSLTPKGEADTQYF
TGTGCCAGCAGCTTAACCCCAAAGGGGGAGGCGGATACGCAGTATTTT
>-|TRBV20-1|TRBJ2-5|TRBD1
CSAGQGGEETQYF
TGCAGTGCTGGACAGGGGGGAGAAGAGACCCAGTACTTC
>many|TRBV18|TRBJ2-5|TRBD2
CASSPVFSGNTQETQYF
TGTGCCAGCTCACCGGTTTTTAGCGGGAACACACAAGAGACCCAGTACTTC
>many|TRBV20-1|TRBJ1-2|-
CSAREQGRSYGYTF
TGCAGTGCTAGAGAACAGGGACGGTCCTATGGCTACACCTTC
>-|TRBV12-3/TRBV12-4|TRBJ2-2|-
CASSLALSGNTGELFF
TGTGCCAGCAGTTTAGCGCTTAGCGGGAACACCGGGGAGCTGTTTTTT
>many|TRBV11-3|TRBJ1-4|-
CASSLSAGLGANEKLFF
TGTGCCAGCAGCTTATCGGCCGGTCTGGGGGCTAATGAAAAACTGTTTTTT
>-|TRBV28|TRBJ1-1|-
CASNPAMNTEAFF
TGTGCCAGCAACCCTGCGATGAACACTGAAGCTTTCTTT